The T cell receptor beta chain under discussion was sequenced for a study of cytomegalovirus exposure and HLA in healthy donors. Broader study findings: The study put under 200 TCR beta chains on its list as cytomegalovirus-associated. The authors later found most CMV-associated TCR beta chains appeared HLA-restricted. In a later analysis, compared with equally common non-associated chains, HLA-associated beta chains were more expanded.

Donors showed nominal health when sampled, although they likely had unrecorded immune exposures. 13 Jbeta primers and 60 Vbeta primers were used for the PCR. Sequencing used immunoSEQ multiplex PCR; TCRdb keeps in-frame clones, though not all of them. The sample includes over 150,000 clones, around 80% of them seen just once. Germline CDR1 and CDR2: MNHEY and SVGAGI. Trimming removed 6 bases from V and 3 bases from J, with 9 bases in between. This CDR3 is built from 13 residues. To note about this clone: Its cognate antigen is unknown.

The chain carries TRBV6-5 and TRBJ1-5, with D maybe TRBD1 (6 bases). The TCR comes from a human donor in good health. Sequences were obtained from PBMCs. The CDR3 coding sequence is TGTGCCAGCAGCAGGACAGTCAATCAGCCCCAGCATTTT. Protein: CASSRTVNQPQHF.